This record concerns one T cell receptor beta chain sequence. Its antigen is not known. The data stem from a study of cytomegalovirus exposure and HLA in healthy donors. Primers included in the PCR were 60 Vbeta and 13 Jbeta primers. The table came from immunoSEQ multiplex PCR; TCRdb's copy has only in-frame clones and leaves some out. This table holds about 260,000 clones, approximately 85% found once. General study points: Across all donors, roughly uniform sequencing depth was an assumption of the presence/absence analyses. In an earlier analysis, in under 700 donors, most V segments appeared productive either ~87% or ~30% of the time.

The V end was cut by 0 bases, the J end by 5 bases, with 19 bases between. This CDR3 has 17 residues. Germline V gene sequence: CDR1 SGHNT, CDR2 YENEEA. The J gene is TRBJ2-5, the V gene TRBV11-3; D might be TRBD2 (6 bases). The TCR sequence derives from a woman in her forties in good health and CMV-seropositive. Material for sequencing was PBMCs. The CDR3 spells CASSLDGLAGPGETQYF. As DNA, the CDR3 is TGTGCCAGCAGCTTAGATGGTTTGGCGGGGCCCGGGGAGACCCAGTACTTC.